Each of the 27 T cell receptor beta chains below was sequenced from the same sample in a study of B cell selection in AIRE deficiency (dated by TCRdb to between 2019 and 2020). Conventional CD4 T cells were sorted as CD4+CD127+ cells. Library preparation employed the immunoSEQ multiplex PCR assay. TCRdb's version of the immuneACCESS table is confined to in-frame rearrangements and falls short of the full clone set. An unresolved V gene accounts for under half of the shortfall where checked; the remainder is of unknown origin. Recorded for this sample are 20,000 to 25,000 clones; 97% of them occurred a single time. Over 0.25% of the sample belongs to the ten largest clones. The sequenced material came from conventional CD4+ T cells sorted from PBMCs. All receptors derive from a human donor with AIRE deficiency.

This chain connects TRBV18 to TRBJ1-3; D is perhaps TRBD1 (6 bases). Trimming shortened V by 6 bases and J by 2 bases, and 14 bases separated the two germline ends. Looked up from germline, CDR1 is KGHSH and CDR2 is LQKENI. This CDR3 has 15 amino acids. CDR3 sequence (DNA): TGTGCCAGCTCTGGGCCAGGGGCGACTGGAAACACCATATATTTT. Its protein product is CASSGPGATGNTIYF.

The CDR3 loop reads CASSSGLGKNIQYF. The CDR3 DNA is TGTGCCAGCAGCTCTGGGCTGGGTAAAAACATTCAGTACTTC. The rearrangement uses TRBV9 and TRBJ2-4; D gene uncertain. The V end was cut by 4 bases, the J end by 4 bases, with 12 bases between. Germline V lookup: CDR1 SGDLS, CDR2 YYNGEE. CDR3 size: 14 residues. The full variable domain, its missing parts supplied by reference TRBV9 and TRBJ2-4, is DSGVTQTPKHLITATGQRVTLRCSPRSGDLSVYWYQQSLDQGLQFLIQYYNGEERAKGNILERFSAQQFPDLHSELNLSSLELGDSALYFCASSSGLGKNIQYFGAGTRLSVL.

The chain joins TRBV7-2 to TRBJ1-3; D perhaps matches TRBD1 (5 bases). Germline lookup yields CDR1 SGHTA and CDR2 FQGNSA. The CDR3 is 15 amino acids. The germline V and J ends were trimmed by 5 bases and 4 bases, with 15 bases remaining between them. The DNA of the CDR3 is TGTGCCAGCAGCCTTATCCCAGGGACCGGAAACACCATATATTTT. It is translated as CASSLIPGTGNTIYF. The entire variable domain, with the rest obtained from reference TRBV7-2 and TRBJ1-3, is as follows: GAGVSQSPSNKVTEKGKDVELRCDPISGHTALYWYRQSLGQGLEFLIYFQGNSAPDKSGLPSDRFSAERTGGSVSTLTIQRTQQEDSAVYLCASSLIPGTGNTIYFGEGSWLTVV.

The chain combines TRBV7-6 with TRBJ2-7, with D maybe TRBD1 (5 bases). V was shortened by 5 bases and J by 6 bases, with 17 bases between the two germline ends. CDR1 is SGHVS, CDR2 FNYEAQ, per germline. The CDR3 sequence is 14 residues long. CDR3 amino acids: CASSARDFPLEQYF. CDR3 coding DNA: TGTGCCAGCAGCGCCAGGGATTTCCCTCTCGAGCAGTACTTC.

The V gene is TRBV4-3, the J gene TRBJ2-1, with 8 bases matching TRBD1. Losses at the gene ends were 1 base for V and 6 bases for J; bases not matched to a gene: 5. Per the germline V gene, CDR1 is LGHNA and CDR2 is YSLEER. This CDR3 has 15 amino acids. DNA for the CDR3: TGCGCCAGCAGCCAAGCAGGGGGCCGTTTCAATGAGCAGTTCTTC. Amino acids: CASSQAGGRFNEQFF.

The rearrangement uses TRBV19 and TRBJ2-1; unclear D gene. The V end was cut by 5 bases, the J end by 4 bases, with 18 bases between. The V gene's germline CDR1 is LNHDA and CDR2 SQIVND (reference sequence). CDR3 length: 16 residues. The CDR3 nucleotides read TGTGCCAGTAGTCTGCTTAATTTGGGTCCTTACAATGAGCAGTTCTTC. Its translation is CASSLLNLGPYNEQFF.

The J gene is TRBJ1-1, the V gene TRBV10-3; D might be TRBD1 (5 bases). Trimming took 2 bases from V and 6 from J, leaving 13 bases between them. CDR1 ENHRY and CDR2 SYGVKD come from the germline V gene. The CDR3 spans 14 residues. The CDR3 protein is CAISEAGAFAEAFF. CDR3 nucleotide sequence: TGTGCCATCAGTGAGGCTGGGGCGTTCGCTGAAGCTTTCTTT.

The rearrangement joins TRBV28 to TRBJ1-5, with D possibly being TRBD1 (6 bases). The CDR3 is made up of 17 amino acids. Germline V CDR1 and CDR2: MDHEN, SYDVKM. Trimming pared 6 bases from V and 0 bases from J, leaving 18 bases between. The CDR3 region is CASSSRTERYSNQPQHF. The CDR3, as DNA: TGTGCCAGCAGCTCCAGGACAGAGAGATATAGCAATCAGCCCCAGCATTTT.

The chain combines TRBV28 with TRBJ1-2; D perhaps matches TRBD1 (6 bases). Germline-derived CDR1 and CDR2 are MDHEN and SYDVKM. The CDR3 has 15 amino acids. Trimming left V 6 bases short and J 0 bases short, with 14 bases between. CDR3 sequence: CASRLDRLANYGYTF. The CDR3, as DNA: TGTGCCAGCAGACTAGACAGGCTAGCTAACTATGGCTACACCTTC.

The rearrangement joins TRBV28 to TRBJ1-5; D gene unclear. Germline values: CDR1 MDHEN, CDR2 SYDVKM. The germline V and J ends were trimmed by 2 bases and 6 bases, with 14 bases remaining between them. The CDR3 contains 15 residues. The CDR3 DNA follows: TGTGCCAGCAGTTTAACCCAGGCCTGGGGTCAGCCCCAGCATTTT. This encodes CASSLTQAWGQPQHF. Together with reference TRBV28 and TRBJ1-5, the CDR3 gives the full variable domain: DVKVTQSSRYLVKRTGEKVFLECVQDMDHENMFWYRQDPGLGLRLIYFSYDVKMKEKGDIPEGYSVSREKKERFSLILESASTNQTSMYLCASSLTQAWGQPQHFGDGTRLSIL.

The rearrangement joins TRBV15 to TRBJ2-7; D is uncertain. Trimming took off 0 bases at V and 3 bases at J, with 12 bases between the two ends. In germline, CDR1 is LNHNV, CDR2 YYDKDF (reference sequence). The CDR3 has 15 amino acids. CDR3 region: CATSRDNRVSYEQYF. For the CDR3, the DNA is TGTGCCACCAGCAGAGATAATCGGGTCAGCTACGAGCAGTACTTC.

This clone has just one count. V and J are TRBV6-5 and TRBJ2-7; D may correspond to TRBD1 or TRBD2 (6 bases each). V shed 6 bases and J shed 5 bases, with 20 bases lying between them. This CDR3 spans 15 amino acids. The germline V gene encodes CDR1 MNHEY and CDR2 SVGAGI. In DNA, the CDR3 is TGTGCCAGCAGCCCCCTGGGGGGCGCGCGGAACGAGCAGTACTTC. Translated: CASSPLGGARNEQYF.

The chain recombines TRBV11-3 with TRBJ2-3, with 13 bases matching TRBD2. The length of the CDR3 is 16 residues. The junction had 3 bases not matched to a gene; V was cut back by 1 base and J by 5 bases. The germline gives CDR1 SGHNT, CDR2 YENEEA. Written as DNA, the CDR3 is TGTGCCAGCAGCTTAGGACTAGCGGGAGGAGGAGATACGCAGTATTTT. Its protein product is CASSLGLAGGGDTQYF.

The chain carries TRBV11-2 and TRBJ2-7; tentatively, D is TRBD1 (5 bases). V was pared by 1 base and J by 2 bases, with 12 bases between. The CDR3 has 15 amino acids. Per germline, CDR1 SGHAT and CDR2 FQNNGV. The CDR3 DNA follows: TGTGCCAGCAGCTTAGGGGGCCGGGCTGCCTACGAGCAGTACTTC. Its translation: CASSLGGRAAYEQYF.

This chain joins TRBV15 and TRBJ2-1; 8 bases are a match to TRBD2. The CDR3 sequence is 18 residues long. V was clipped by 0 bases and J by 4 bases; unmatched bases: 11. Germline V gene data show CDR1 as LNHNV and CDR2 as YYDKDF (reference sequence). The DNA of the CDR3 is TGTGCCACCAGCAGAGATTTGCAGTTAGTAGCGGGGTACAATGAGCAGTTCTTC. This gives the protein CATSRDLQLVAGYNEQFF.

CDR3 coding DNA: TGTGCCAGCTCACCACTGTCCGGGGGGGATGGCTACACCTTC. It codes for CASSPLSGGDGYTF. The J gene is TRBJ1-2, the V gene TRBV18; possible D gene TRBD1, 5 bases. Germline V CDR1 and CDR2: KGHSH, LQKENI. V lost 1 base, J lost 6 bases, and 12 bases lay in between. The CDR3 contains 14 residues.

In this sample, this clone turned up once. The genes are TRBV27 and TRBJ2-5; 8 nucleotides line up with TRBD1. The J call may be in error: the DNA end matches TRBJ2-7 better. Per the germline V gene, CDR1 is MNHEY and CDR2 is SMNVEV (reference sequence). The CDR3 loop spans 16 amino acids. CDR3 region: CASSRRPGGEVYEQYF. DNA of the CDR3: TGTGCCAGCAGTCGTCGCCCAGGGGGCGAGGTCTACGAGCAGTACTTC.

This clone showed up just once. This chain uses TRBV30 with TRBJ2-2; D uncertain. The CDR3 covers 13 residues. The germline gives CDR1 GTSNPN, CDR2 SVGIG (reference sequence). The V end lost 4 bases, the J end lost 5 bases, and 11 bases lay between the germline ends. Here the CDR3 reads CAWTLTVTGELFF. DNA of the CDR3: TGTGCCTGGACCTTGACCGTAACCGGGGAGCTGTTTTTT.

This chain joins TRBV4-3 and TRBJ2-7; no reliable D call. V was clipped by 4 bases and J by 3 bases, with 13 bases between them. CDR3 length equals 14 residues. Germline V gene data show CDR1 as LGHNA and CDR2 as YSLEER. As DNA, the CDR3 is TGCGCCAGCAGCCCTGTATTGGCCTTCTACGAGCAGTACTTC. Translated, it gives CASSPVLAFYEQYF.

This sequence joins TRBV5-6 and TRBJ1-2; 12 bases line up with TRBD1. J gave up 8 bases and V 0 bases, and 5 bases lay outside the gene matches. The CDR3 consists of 15 residues. CDR1 is SGHDT, CDR2 YYEEEE, per germline. The CDR3 DNA follows: TGTGCCAGCAGCTTGGGGGACAGGGGGCTGGTGGGCTACACCTTC. It specifies CASSLGDRGLVGYTF.

The chain employs TRBV2 and TRBJ1-3; 7 nucleotides agree with TRBD1. Germline CDR1 is SNHLY and CDR2 is FYNNEI. The CDR3 length is 12 residues. Trimming removed 8 bases from V and 4 bases from J; junction bases left unmatched: 2. CDR3 DNA sequence: TGTGCCAGCGGGGACAGAGGAAACACCATATATTTT. It specifies CASGDRGNTIYF. The full variable domain, completed using reference TRBV2 and TRBJ1-3, is EPEVTQTPSHQVTQMGQEVILRCVPISNHLYFYWYRQILGQKVEFLVSFYNNEISEKSEIFDDQFSVERPDGSNFTLKIRSTKLEDSAMYFCASGDRGNTIYFGEGSWLTVV.

The V and J genes are TRBV6-1 and TRBJ2-7, with 8 bases fitting TRBD2. Germline CDR1 MNHNS, CDR2 SASEGT. V shed 6 bases, J shed 3 bases, and the junction held 10 bases outside the gene matches. This CDR3 spans 15 amino acids. Here the CDR3 DNA reads TGTGCCAGCAGCAGCCAGCGGGAGAGGTTCTACGAGCAGTACTTC. It yields the protein CASSSQRERFYEQYF.

This clone was detected only once. The genes are TRBV28 and TRBJ1-1; D possibly corresponds to TRBD1 (6 bases). Trimming took 8 bases from V and 3 from J, leaving 16 bases between them. The CDR3 consists of 14 residues. The germline CDR1 and CDR2 sequences are MDHEN and SYDVKM. The CDR3 DNA reads as TGTGCCAGCTGGGGGCGTGGGGGGGACACTGAAGCTTTCTTT. It is translated as CASWGRGGDTEAFF.

The chain carries TRBV18 and TRBJ1-3; 7 nucleotides agree with TRBD1. Germline-derived CDR1 and CDR2 are KGHSH and LQKENI. V lost 3 bases and J lost 6; bases outside the gene matches: 5. The CDR3 spans 14 residues. CDR3 sequence reads: CASSPDRSLNTIYF. The CDR3 DNA sequence: TGTGCCAGCTCACCGGACAGGAGTTTAAACACCATATATTTT.

The chain uses TRBV19 and TRBJ2-3; a possible D gene is TRBD2 (5 bases). V was cut by 3 bases and J by 4 bases, with 14 bases left in between. CDR3 length: 15 residues. Germline CDR1 reads LNHDA; CDR2 reads SQIVND (reference sequence). The CDR3 DNA sequence: TGTGCCAGTAGTATGGGCCCCCTGGAGGCAGATACGCAGTATTTT. Translation: CASSMGPLEADTQYF.

The chain is built from TRBV19 and TRBJ1-5; D is undetermined. Trimming removed 2 bases at V and 6 bases at J, with 14 bases between. CDR1 is LNHDA and CDR2 is SQIVND in the germline V gene (reference sequence). This CDR3 region has 15 residues. DNA of the CDR3: TGTGCCAGTAGTATACCCAGTACGGGCAGTCAGCCCCAGCATTTT. This encodes CASSIPSTGSQPQHF.

This chain uses TRBV4-3 with TRBJ2-5, with D possibly being TRBD2 (5 bases). The CDR3 consists of 15 residues. CDR1 and CDR2 from the germline V gene are LGHNA and YSLEER. V lost 4 bases and J 0 bases, leaving 12 bases between the germline ends. CDR3 coding DNA: TGCGCCAGCAGCCCCCAACGAGGGTACCAAGAGACCCAGTACTTC. Protein product: CASSPQRGYQETQYF.